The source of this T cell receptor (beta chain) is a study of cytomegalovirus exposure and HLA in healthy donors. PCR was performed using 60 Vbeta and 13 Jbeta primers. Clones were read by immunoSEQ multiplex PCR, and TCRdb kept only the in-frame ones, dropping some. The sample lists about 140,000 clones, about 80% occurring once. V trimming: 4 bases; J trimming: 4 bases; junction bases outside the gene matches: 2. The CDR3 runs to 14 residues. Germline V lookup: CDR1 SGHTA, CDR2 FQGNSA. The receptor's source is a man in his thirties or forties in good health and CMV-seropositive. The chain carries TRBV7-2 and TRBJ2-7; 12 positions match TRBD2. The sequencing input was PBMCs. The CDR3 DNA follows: TGTGCCAGCAGCTCTAGCGGGAGGGAGTACGAGCAGTACTTC. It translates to CASSSSGREYEQYF.